One and the same sample provided the 24 T cell receptor beta chains below, sequenced in a study of blood T cell repertoires in COVID-19. Clones were read by immunoSEQ multiplex PCR, and TCRdb kept only the in-frame ones, dropping some. The repertoire consists of 200,000 to 300,000 clones, with about three quarters occurring once and the leading ten covering about 3.5%. What was sequenced was peripheral blood. Receptors originate from a woman older than 75 with acute or convalescent COVID-19.

In this sample, this clone turned up many times. CDR3 amino acids: CASAVGTGGSEQYF. The CDR3 DNA reads as TGCGCCAGCGCTGTAGGGACAGGGGGCTCCGAGCAGTACTTC. The V gene is TRBV4-1, the J gene TRBJ2-7; 12 positions match TRBD1. The V and J ends lost 8 bases and 6 bases, in that order; junction bases with no gene match: 8. Germline V lookup: CDR1 MGHRA, CDR2 YSYEKL. The CDR3 is made up of 14 amino acids.

The chain has TRBV5-6 and TRBJ2-5; TRBD1 matches at 10 bases. Germline loops: CDR1 SGHDT, CDR2 YYEEEE. Trimming took 4 bases from V and 5 from J; bases not matched to a gene: 5. The length of the CDR3 is 14 residues. The CDR3 DNA reads as TGTGCCAGCAGCCGGGACAGGGGACGGGAGACCCAGTACTTC. Its protein is CASSRDRGRETQYF.

Worth noting for this clone: It may be a read error: a sequence one base away is much more abundant. The chain employs TRBV6-6 and TRBJ1-5; 9 nucleotides line up with TRBD1. J lost 5 bases, V lost 4 bases, and 3 bases had no gene match. This CDR3 spans 14 amino acids. Germline values: CDR1 MNHNY, CDR2 SVGAGI (reference sequence). CDR3 DNA: TGTGCCAGCAGTTGGACAGGGGAGGATCAGCCCCAGCATTTT. It encodes CASSWTGEDQPQHF.

This chain joins TRBV5-1 and TRBJ1-1; 11 positions agree with TRBD1. Trimming cost V 4 bases and J 4 bases; bases outside gene matches: 6. There are 15 residues in the CDR3. CDR1 is SGHRS, CDR2 YFSETQ, per germline. The CDR3 here is CASSLGDRGITEAFF. The CDR3 coding sequence is TGCGCCAGCAGCCTCGGGGACAGGGGGATCACTGAAGCTTTCTTT. Looking up the rest from reference TRBV5-1 and TRBJ1-1 gives the full variable domain: KAGVTQTPRYLIKTRGQQVTLSCSPISGHRSVSWYQQTPGQGLQFLFEYFSETQRNKGNFPGRFSGRQFSNSRSEMNVSTLELGDSALYLCASSLGDRGITEAFFGQGTRLTVV.

This chain links TRBV19 with TRBJ2-1, with TRBD1 identical over 9 bases. V lost 3 bases and J lost 3; bases outside the gene matches: 0. The CDR3 is made up of 14 amino acids. Germline loops: CDR1 LNHDA, CDR2 SQIVND (reference sequence). The CDR3 sequence: CASSMGQGYNEQFF. In DNA form, the CDR3 reads TGTGCCAGTAGTATGGGACAGGGCTACAATGAGCAGTTCTTC.

About this clone itself: Different DNA sequences within this sample yield the same CDR3. This rearrangement joins TRBV29-1 to TRBJ1-1, with 10 bases that match TRBD1. V shed 7 bases and J 2 bases; nucleotides not matched to a gene: 4. The V gene's germline CDR1 is SQVTM and CDR2 ANQGSEA. The CDR3 extends over 13 amino acids. The CDR3 coding sequence is TGCAGCGCCGCGACAGGGGGCAACACTGAAGCTTTCTTT. Amino acids: CSAATGGNTEAFF.

J is TRBJ2-1 and V is TRBV15, with 7 bases matching TRBD2. The CDR3 extends over 16 amino acids. The V gene end was trimmed by 2 bases and the J gene end by 5 bases; junction bases not matched to a gene: 9. Germline values: CDR1 LNHNV, CDR2 YYDKDF (reference sequence). As DNA, the CDR3 is TGTGCCACCAGCAGACCCACTAGCGTAGGTGACAATGAGCAGTTCTTC. Translation gives CATSRPTSVGDNEQFF.

The rearrangement uses TRBV3-1 (or the pseudogene TRBV3-2) and TRBJ1-5, with 9 bases that match TRBD1. Germline V gene data show CDR1 as LGHDT and CDR2 as YNNKEL (reference sequence). Trimming at V came to 1 base and at J to 6 bases, leaving 1 base not matched to a gene. This CDR3 is built from 14 residues. The CDR3 DNA is TGTGCCAGCAGCCAAGGACAGGGGGGTCAGCCCCAGCATTTT. Its translation: CASSQGQGGQPQHF.

V is TRBV2 and J is TRBJ2-3, with a tentative D call TRBD2 (7 bases). In germline, CDR1 is SNHLY, CDR2 FYNNEI. This CDR3 has 13 amino acids. Trimming stripped 8 bases from V and 4 bases from J, with 13 bases between. CDR3 nucleotide sequence: TGTGCCAGCGCCTCGGGGGGCTCAGATACGCAGTATTTT. It specifies CASASGGSDTQYF. The full variable domain, rest sourced from reference TRBV2 and TRBJ2-3, is EPEVTQTPSHQVTQMGQEVILRCVPISNHLYFYWYRQILGQKVEFLVSFYNNEISEKSEIFDDQFSVERPDGSNFTLKIRSTKLEDSAMYFCASASGGSDTQYFGPGTRLTVL.

Written as DNA, the CDR3 is TGTGCCAGCAGCTTACGCCAGCGCCATGCTTGGGATACGCAGTATTTT. It is translated as CASSLRQRHAWDTQYF. The rearrangement joins TRBV7-2 to TRBJ2-3; D unresolved. This CDR3 has 16 residues. V was pared by 2 bases and J by 6 bases, with 18 bases between. Germline V gene sequence: CDR1 SGHTA, CDR2 FQGNSA.

The V gene is TRBV29-1, the J gene TRBJ2-1; 7 nucleotides line up with TRBD1. There are 15 residues in the CDR3. CDR1 is SQVTM, CDR2 ANQGSEA, per germline. V was clipped by 7 bases and J by 9 bases; unmatched bases: 18. The CDR3 DNA reads TGCAGCGCCGGATGGGACAGTTCCTTTACAGGTGAGCAGTTCTTC. Residues: CSAGWDSSFTGEQFF.

The chain carries TRBV12-5 and TRBJ2-3; 8 bases are shared with TRBD2. There are 22 residues in the CDR3. From germline, CDR1 is LGHNT and CDR2 FRNRAP. Unmatched junction bases numbered 27, after V lost 4 bases and J lost 3 bases. CDR3 sequence: CASGSAPRGGTSRGVATDTQYF. CDR3 in DNA: TGTGCTAGTGGTTCCGCGCCCCGAGGAGGGACTAGTAGGGGGGTTGCGACAGATACGCAGTATTTT.

The V call is TRBV2, the J call TRBJ2-5; 9 nucleotides match TRBD1. J was trimmed by 5 bases and V by 5 bases; bases with no gene match: 6. The CDR3 totals 14 residues. Germline CDR1 SNHLY, CDR2 FYNNEI. CDR3 bases: TGTGCCAGCAGTTTACAGGGGGCCGGGGAGACCCAGTACTTC. It specifies CASSLQGAGETQYF.

The rearrangement uses TRBV15 and TRBJ2-7, with 7 bases identical to TRBD1. Germline trimming cut 2 bases from V and 0 bases from J; bases unmatched to any gene: 4. Germline V gives CDR1 LNHNV, CDR2 YYDKDF (reference sequence). This CDR3 has 15 residues. The CDR3 spells CATSRRQGNSYEQYF. The CDR3 bases are TGTGCCACCAGCAGACGACAGGGAAACTCCTACGAGCAGTACTTC.

V usage is TRBV19 and J usage is TRBJ2-2; TRBD2 agrees at 9 bases. In germline, CDR1 is LNHDA, CDR2 SQIVND (reference sequence). Trimming at V came to 3 bases and at J to 3 bases, leaving 8 bases not matched to a gene. This CDR3 has 17 amino acids. CDR3 bases: TGTGCCAGTAGTATGGGTCGCGGGGGGGCGGACACCGGGGAGCTGTTTTTT. Translating gives CASSMGRGGADTGELFF.

The chain joins TRBV5-6 to TRBJ1-5; D is possibly TRBD1 (6 bases). Trimming left V 5 bases short and J 9 bases short, with 18 bases between. Germline loops: CDR1 SGHDT, CDR2 YYEEEE. This CDR3 contains 14 residues. In DNA form, the CDR3 reads TGTGCCAGCAGTGCTGGGGGCGCAAAGTGGCCCCAGCATTTT. This translates into CASSAGGAKWPQHF.

The J gene is TRBJ1-6, the V gene TRBV14, with D maybe TRBD1 (6 bases). V was trimmed by 1 base and J by 9 bases, leaving 13 bases between them. CDR1 and CDR2 (germline): SGHDN, FVKESK. The CDR3 spans 15 residues. CDR3: CASSQAGTSISPLHF. The CDR3 DNA sequence: TGTGCCAGCAGCCAAGCCGGGACATCGATTTCACCCCTCCACTTT. Full variable domain (remainder filled in from reference TRBV14 and TRBJ1-6): EAGVTQFPSHSVIEKGQTVTLRCDPISGHDNLYWYRRVMGKEIKFLLHFVKESKQDESGMPNNRFLAERTGGTYSTLKVQPAELEDSGVYFCASSQAGTSISPLHFGNGTRLTVT.

The chain couples TRBV10-2 to TRBJ1-3, with TRBD1 as a possible D gene (5 bases). Trimming took 3 bases from V and 6 from J, leaving 6 bases between them. This CDR3 is built from 12 residues. The germline V gene has CDR1 WSHSY and CDR2 SAAADI. The CDR3 loop is CASSDGQNTIYF. The CDR3 DNA sequence: TGCGCCAGCAGTGACGGACAAAACACCATATATTTT.

The CDR3 DNA sequence: TGTGCCAGCAGTTCTCCGGGTTTAGGTGGCTACACCTTC. This translates into CASSSPGLGGYTF. The chain joins TRBV6-5 to TRBJ1-2; D is unresolved. Germline assignment: CDR1 MNHEY and CDR2 SVGAGI. The CDR3 sequence is 13 residues long. V lost 4 bases to trimming and J lost 7 bases, with 13 bases between them.

In nucleotides, the CDR3 is TGTGCCAGCAGACGGGACACTCTCACAGATACGCAGTATTTT. It yields the protein CASRRDTLTDTQYF. The genes are TRBV6-5 and TRBJ2-3; TRBD1 is a possible D gene (6 bases). Trimming removed 6 bases at V and 2 bases at J, with 12 bases between. The CDR3 covers 14 residues. Germline V gives CDR1 MNHEY, CDR2 SVGAGI.

This rearrangement joins TRBV10-2 to TRBJ1-2, with 7 bases fitting TRBD1. Unmatched junction bases numbered 7, after V lost 7 bases and J lost 2 bases. Germline lookup yields CDR1 WSHSY and CDR2 SAAADI. This CDR3 is built from 14 residues. This chain's CDR3 is CASTGTVWNYGYTF. In DNA form, the CDR3 reads TGCGCCAGCACCGGGACAGTCTGGAACTATGGCTACACCTTC.

The V and J genes are TRBV10-2 and TRBJ2-3; weak D call: TRBD1 (5 bases). Germline CDR1 reads WSHSY; CDR2 reads SAAADI. The CDR3 spans 14 residues. The germline V and J ends were trimmed by 8 bases and 4 bases, with 16 bases remaining between them. The CDR3 bases are TGCGCCAGCCGACAGCCCGCCCACTCAGATACGCAGTATTTT. Translated, it gives CASRQPAHSDTQYF.

This clone appeared a few times. The gene calls are TRBV2 and TRBJ1-5, with D perhaps TRBD1 (5 bases). Germline V gene lookup returns CDR1 SNHLY and CDR2 FYNNEI. Trimming removed 2 bases at V and 2 bases at J, with 7 bases between. CDR3 size: 14 residues. CDR3 residues: CASSERQRNQPQHF. CDR3 nucleotide sequence: TGTGCCAGCAGTGAAAGACAGCGCAATCAGCCCCAGCATTTT.

This sequence joins TRBV10-3 and TRBJ1-6; 8 nucleotides match TRBD1. Looked up from germline, CDR1 is ENHRY and CDR2 is SYGVKD. This CDR3 has 18 amino acids. The J segment lost 7 bases and the V segment lost 0 bases, leaving 11 bases of the junction unmatched. CDR3 in amino acids: CAISESMMGTGGNSPLHF. For the CDR3, the DNA is TGTGCCATCAGTGAGTCAATGATGGGGACAGGAGGGAATTCACCCCTCCACTTT.